The clone carrying this TCR beta chain was counted only a few times. Its antigen remains unidentified. This record belongs to a study of T-cell memory formation after mild COVID-19. Across the whole study: TCR clusters were mostly donor specific.

TCRdb re-derived calls from the 5' RACE reads in MiXCR, one entry per CDR3 protein. Of about 130,000 distinct CDR3 sequences in the sample, approximately 25% were seen once. General study results and limits: Clonal second-wave expansions that peaked on day 37 had unconfirmed SARS-CoV-2 specificity. Prior to infection, memory already included some responding clones, suggesting cross-reactive memory joined.

Per germline, CDR1 DFQATT and CDR2 SNEGSKA (reference sequence). Trimming took 8 bases from V and 6 from J; bases not matched to a gene: 10. This CDR3 comprises 14 residues. The sample consisted of PBMCs or a T cell subset sorted from them (not recorded which). The rearrangement links TRBV20-1 to TRBJ2-1; 10 bases are a match to TRBD1. The sequence came from an adult woman who had mild COVID-19 (a few samples of this study predate the infection). Cell type and time point are not known. The CDR3, as DNA: TGCAGTTTAAAGAACGGACAGGGGGGCAATGAGCAGTTCTTC. Translating it yields CSLKNGQGGNEQFF.